This T cell receptor beta chain was recovered during a study of T cell responses to AZD1222 COVID-19 vaccine. General study findings and limits: Just six AZD1222 recipients tested seropositive at baseline. Spike-specific TCRs gained breadth and depth after people received two AZD1222 doses. The sample set comprised mostly white British donors with more females, and clonal diversity was possibly underestimated.

Germline V lookup: CDR1 MDHEN, CDR2 SYDVKM. This CDR3 has 16 residues. V was shortened by 8 bases and J by 4 bases, with 23 bases between the two germline ends. Data came from immunoSEQ multiplex PCR; TCRdb stores just in-frame clones and leaves some out. The sample lists fewer than 150,000 clones; around 90% were seen once. With regard to this clone: The antigen is not known.

Analyses pooled second doses at about 4 or about 12 weeks. Sequencing used peripheral blood, obtained 28 days after the second AZD1222 dose. This clonotype was obtained from an adult who received the AZD1222 COVID-19 vaccine. The chain employs TRBV28 and TRBJ1-1, with TRBD1 as a possible D gene (5 bases). The CDR3 is CASPPYSAGGVTEAFF. The CDR3 region has the DNA TGTGCCAGCCCCCCGTATTCCGCGGGGGGAGTCACTGAAGCTTTCTTT.